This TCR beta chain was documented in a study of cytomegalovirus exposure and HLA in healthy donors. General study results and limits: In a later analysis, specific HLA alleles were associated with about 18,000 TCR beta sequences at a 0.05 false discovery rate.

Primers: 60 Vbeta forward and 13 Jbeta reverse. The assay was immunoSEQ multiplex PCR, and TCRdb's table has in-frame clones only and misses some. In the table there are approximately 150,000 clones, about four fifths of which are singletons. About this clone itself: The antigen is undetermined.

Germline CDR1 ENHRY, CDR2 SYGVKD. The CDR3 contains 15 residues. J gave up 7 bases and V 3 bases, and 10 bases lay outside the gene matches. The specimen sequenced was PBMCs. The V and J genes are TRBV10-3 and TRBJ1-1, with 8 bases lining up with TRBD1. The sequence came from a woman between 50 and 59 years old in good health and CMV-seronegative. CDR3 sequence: CAISDMTGVGYEAFF. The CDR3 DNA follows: TGTGCCATCAGTGACATGACAGGGGTGGGGTATGAAGCTTTCTTT.